Below, 6 T cell receptor beta chains from the same sample are listed, as sequenced in a study of T cell changes during pregnancy in multiple sclerosis. Produced via immunoSEQ multiplex PCR; TCRdb's table is partial and in-frame only. The sample lists tens of thousands of clones; approximately 86% were seen once. Sequencing used peripheral blood, obtained before pregnancy. The origin of the receptors is a female donor with multiple sclerosis, enrolled in a pregnancy study.

This chain connects TRBV7-2 to TRBJ2-7; 7 nucleotides agree with TRBD1. Germline-derived CDR1 and CDR2 are SGHTA and FQGNSA. The ends lost 1 base at V and 2 bases at J; junction bases unmatched: 8. The CDR3 has 16 amino acids. The CDR3 region is CASSLDRDSLTYEQYF. As DNA, the CDR3 is TGTGCCAGCAGCTTAGACCGGGACAGCCTAACCTACGAGCAGTACTTC.

This clone was picked up one time. The gene calls are TRBV18 and TRBJ1-4; 9 bases line up with TRBD1. CDR1 is KGHSH, CDR2 LQKENI, per germline. The CDR3 runs 14 residues. The J segment lost 4 bases and the V segment lost 3 bases, leaving 0 bases of the junction unmatched. CDR3 amino acids: CASSPDRGNEKLFF. In DNA, the CDR3 is TGTGCCAGCTCACCGGACAGGGGTAATGAAAAACTGTTTTTT.

V is TRBV25-1 and J is TRBJ2-1; no reliable D call. This CDR3 contains 17 residues. Trimming pared 3 bases from V and 1 base from J, leaving 16 bases between. Germline V gene lookup returns CDR1 MGHDK and CDR2 SYGVNS. The CDR3 DNA is TGTGCCAGCAGTGATTACCTTGCGTCCGGGTCCTACAATGAGCAGTTCTTC. This sequence encodes CASSDYLASGSYNEQFF.

This clone turned up a few times. This chain joins TRBV4-2 and TRBJ1-3; TRBD1 might be the D (5 bases). In germline, CDR1 is LGHNA, CDR2 YNFKEQ. Trimming removed 4 bases from V and 2 bases from J, with 18 bases in between. CDR3 length equals 17 residues. CDR3 sequence reads: CASSPRQGELAGNTIYF. The CDR3 DNA sequence: TGTGCCAGCAGCCCTCGACAAGGGGAATTAGCTGGAAACACCATATATTTT.

The chain is built from TRBV6-5 and TRBJ1-1, with unresolved D. The ends were cut back, 6 bases at V and 0 bases at J, with 11 bases in the middle. CDR1 is MNHEY, CDR2 SVGAGI, per germline. This CDR3 has 14 residues. CDR3 protein: CASSPGRLNTEAFF. The CDR3, as DNA: TGTGCCAGCAGCCCCGGCAGGTTGAACACTGAAGCTTTCTTT.

V gene TRBV4-1 combines with J gene TRBJ2-7; 13 bases are a match to TRBD2. The junction had 4 bases not matched to a gene; V was cut back by 1 base and J by 4 bases. The CDR3 consists of 16 residues. CDR1 and CDR2 (germline): MGHRA, YSYEKL. The CDR3: CASSQGTSGSVYEQYF. The CDR3 bases are TGCGCCAGCAGCCAAGGGACTAGCGGGAGCGTTTACGAGCAGTACTTC.